The 5 T cell receptor beta chains listed next were all sequenced from one sample in a study of identifying expanded T cells in peripheral blood. Method: immunoSEQ multiplex PCR; TCRdb's copy keeps in-frame clones and lacks some. Seen here are fewer than 60,000 clones, around 82% observed once, and the top ten hold 14%. Sequenced: blood. These receptors were obtained from a person between 18 and 70 years old in good health.

A single count supports this clone. The rearrangement links TRBV7-9 to TRBJ2-5, with TRBD1 matching 9 bases. J lost 6 bases, V lost 0 bases, and 8 bases had no gene match. CDR1 SEHNR and CDR2 FQNEAQ come from the germline V gene (reference sequence). The CDR3 runs to 16 residues. The CDR3 reads CASSLAGNRGQKTQYF. The CDR3 region has the DNA TGTGCCAGCAGCTTAGCCGGGAACAGGGGGCAGAAGACCCAGTACTTC.

This clone was found a few times. This sequence joins TRBV2 and TRBJ2-7, with 10 bases lining up with TRBD1. Per germline, CDR1 SNHLY and CDR2 FYNNEI. The CDR3 consists of 13 residues. With V trimmed by 5 bases and J by 3 bases, 1 base remained unmatched. The CDR3 nucleotides are TGTGCCAGCAGTAGGACAGGGGGCTACGAGCAGTACGTC. It codes for CASSRTGGYEQYV.

The V call is TRBV10-2, the J call TRBJ2-5, with a tentative D call TRBD2 (5 bases). The V end lost 4 bases, the J end lost 5 bases, and 14 bases lay between the germline ends. The CDR3 extends over 14 amino acids. CDR1 is WSHSY, CDR2 SAAADI, per germline. Here the CDR3 DNA reads TGCGCCAGCAGTGGTATACTAGGTCCGGAGACCCAGTACTTC. Amino acids: CASSGILGPETQYF.

This chain joins TRBV19 and TRBJ2-5; tentative D call: TRBD1 (6 bases). V was shortened by 4 bases and J by 4 bases, with 19 bases between the two germline ends. Germline CDR1 LNHDA, CDR2 SQIVND (reference sequence). CDR3 length: 16 residues. CDR3 loop: CASSTPRDRWGETQYF. The CDR3 DNA reads as TGTGCCAGTAGTACCCCCCGTGACAGGTGGGGAGAGACCCAGTACTTC.

The chain uses TRBV5-6 and TRBJ2-5; 8 positions match TRBD1. The germline CDR1 and CDR2 sequences are SGHDT and YYEEEE. The V gene end was trimmed by 5 bases and the J gene end by 5 bases; junction bases not matched to a gene: 11. CDR3 size: 15 residues. CDR3 amino acids: CASSYRDRILETQYF. The DNA for the CDR3 is TGTGCCAGCAGTTACCGGGACAGGATTCTTGAGACCCAGTACTTC.